These 17 T cell receptor beta chains were all obtained from the same sample, sequenced in a study of graft-versus-host responses after intestinal transplantation. Their target antigens are unknown. The table came from immunoSEQ multiplex PCR; TCRdb's copy has only in-frame clones and leaves some out. Of more than 65,000 clones listed, over 70% are singletons. Sequenced material: unstimulated CD4+ T cells sorted from spleen or lymph node cells, taken before transplant. These receptors originate from a human donor who was the organ donor for an intestinal transplant.

This chain joins TRBV30 and TRBJ1-3; D is undetermined. CDR1 is GTSNPN and CDR2 is SVGIG in the germline V gene (reference sequence). V was trimmed by 0 bases and J by 0 bases, leaving 6 bases between them. The CDR3 is 14 amino acids. CDR3 region: CAWSVQDSGNTIYF. CDR3 nucleotides: TGTGCCTGGAGTGTACAAGACTCTGGAAACACCATATATTTT.

The chain recombines TRBV4-3 with TRBJ1-4; TRBD1 matches 10 bases. The trim removed 1 base at V and 8 bases at J, leaving 4 bases unmatched. From germline, CDR1 is LGHNA and CDR2 YSLEER. The CDR3 is 15 amino acids. CDR3 region: CASSQGQGAFEKLFF. The DNA for the CDR3 is TGCGCCAGCAGCCAAGGACAGGGGGCTTTCGAAAAACTGTTTTTT.

CDR3 loop: CASSLEGQGDSPLHF. The CDR3 region has the DNA TGTGCCAGCAGCTTAGAGGGACAGGGGGATTCACCCCTCCACTTT. The genes are TRBV7-8 and TRBJ1-6; 11 nucleotides line up with TRBD1. Trimming took 1 base from V and 8 from J; bases not matched to a gene: 1. Germline CDR1 reads SGHVS; CDR2 reads FQNEAQ. The CDR3 spans 15 residues.

V is TRBV7-6 and J is TRBJ1-2; no firm D call. Germline CDR1 reads SGHVS; CDR2 reads FNYEAQ. With 5 bases removed from V and 0 bases from J, the gap between germline ends came to 13 bases. CDR3 length: 15 amino acids. This CDR3 is CASSRSPITNYGYTF. In nucleotides, the CDR3 is TGTGCCAGCAGCCGCAGTCCGATAACTAACTATGGCTACACCTTC.

V and J are TRBV5-3 and TRBJ2-5, with TRBD2 matching over 8 bases. TRBV5-3 is an ORF, and what it does is uncertain. V shed 0 bases, J shed 0 bases, and the junction held 4 bases outside the gene matches. This CDR3 has 16 amino acids. The CDR3 here is CARSLAQREYQETQYF. The CDR3, as DNA: TGTGCCAGAAGCTTGGCACAGCGGGAGTACCAAGAGACCCAGTACTTC.

The rearrangement links TRBV19 to TRBJ1-2; 7 positions match TRBD1. This CDR3 region has 16 residues. V dropped 4 bases and J dropped 2; count of bases not matched to a gene: 10. Germline loops: CDR1 LNHDA, CDR2 SQIVND (reference sequence). The CDR3 spells CASSTVGGGGNYGYTF. CDR3 bases: TGTGCCAGTAGTACCGTTGGCGGAGGGGGCAACTATGGCTACACCTTC.

CDR3 region: CASSQAGITGELFF. CDR3 nucleotides: TGTGCCAGCAGTCAAGCGGGGATCACCGGGGAGCTGTTTTTT. V gene TRBV27 combines with J gene TRBJ2-2, with 7 bases fitting TRBD2. Unmatched junction bases numbered 4, after V lost 5 bases and J lost 4 bases. Germline loops: CDR1 MNHEY, CDR2 SMNVEV (reference sequence). The length of the CDR3 is 14 residues.

V gene TRBV18 combines with J gene TRBJ2-3; D uncertain. Germline V gene sequence: CDR1 KGHSH, CDR2 LQKENI. The CDR3 length is 16 residues. The V and J ends lost 3 bases and 0 bases respectively, with 13 bases between them. CDR3 nucleotide sequence: TGTGCCAGCTCACCCCTCCGAGCGCGTAGCACAGATACGCAGTATTTT. The encoded protein is CASSPLRARSTDTQYF.

V gene TRBV6-1 combines with J gene TRBJ1-4, with D tentatively TRBD1 (5 bases). V was shortened by 4 bases and J by 7 bases, with 13 bases between the two germline ends. CDR1 is MNHNS, CDR2 SASEGT, per germline. CDR3 length equals 14 residues. The CDR3 DNA reads as TGTGCCAGCAGTGCCTCAGGGCTGGGTGAAAAACTGTTTTTT. Translation: CASSASGLGEKLFF.

This clone was picked up a small number of times. This chain connects TRBV6-1 to TRBJ2-7; tentative D call: TRBD2 (5 bases). V lost 5 bases, J lost 1 base, and 12 bases lay in between. CDR1 and CDR2 (germline): MNHNS, SASEGT. The CDR3 has 14 residues. The CDR3 region is CASSPNPGSYEQYV. CDR3 nucleotides: TGTGCCAGCAGTCCCAACCCGGGGTCCTACGAGCAGTACGTC.

This chain connects TRBV5-4 to TRBJ2-2, with a possible D match to TRBD2 (5 bases). V was cut by 2 bases and J by 4 bases, with 9 bases left in between. Germline V gene lookup returns CDR1 SGHNT and CDR2 YYREEE (reference sequence). This CDR3 has 14 amino acids. The CDR3 protein is CASSFAGGTGELFF. The CDR3 DNA sequence: TGTGCCAGCAGCTTTGCGGGTGGCACCGGGGAGCTGTTTTTT.

The chain links TRBV30 to TRBJ2-7, with 9 bases identical to TRBD2. CDR3 length equals 19 residues. Per the germline V gene, CDR1 is GTSNPN and CDR2 is SVGIG (reference sequence). V trimming: 4 bases; J trimming: 1 base; junction bases outside the gene matches: 20. CDR3 loop: CAWTGPALAGHPYSYEQYV. CDR3 nucleotide sequence: TGTGCCTGGACCGGCCCGGCCCTAGCGGGGCACCCATATTCCTACGAGCAGTACGTC.

V is TRBV6-4 and J is TRBJ1-1, with TRBD1 identical over 8 bases. The J segment lost 4 bases and the V segment lost 7 bases, leaving 8 bases of the junction unmatched. The CDR3 has 14 residues. Germline CDR1 and CDR2: MRHNA and SNTAGT. The CDR3, as DNA: TGTGCCAGCAACGGACAGGGTATGGGCACTGAAGCTTTCTTT. Amino acid sequence: CASNGQGMGTEAFF.

The chain has TRBV2 and TRBJ1-1; a weak D match, TRBD1 (5 bases). Germline CDR1 SNHLY, CDR2 FYNNEI. The CDR3 totals 14 residues. V gave up 2 bases and J gave up 1 base, with 8 bases separating them. CDR3 in DNA: TGTGCCAGCAGTGAAAGACAGAGGAACACTGAAGCTTTCTTT. Amino acid sequence: CASSERQRNTEAFF. The full variable domain, its missing parts supplied by reference TRBV2 and TRBJ1-1, is EPEVTQTPSHQVTQMGQEVILRCVPISNHLYFYWYRQILGQKVEFLVSFYNNEISEKSEIFDDQFSVERPDGSNFTLKIRSTKLEDSAMYFCASSERQRNTEAFFGQGTRLTVV.

V is TRBV28 and J is TRBJ1-1, with a weak D call TRBD1 (5 bases). V gave up 9 bases and J gave up 5 bases, with 16 bases separating them. The CDR3 runs 13 residues. The germline V gene encodes CDR1 MDHEN and CDR2 SYDVKM. The CDR3 reads CASTDGGGTEAFF. CDR3 DNA sequence: TGTGCCAGTACCGACGGGGGGGGGACTGAAGCTTTCTTT.

The chain links TRBV6-1 to TRBJ2-5, with D tentatively TRBD1 (6 bases). Trimming took off 4 bases at V and 1 base at J, with 10 bases between the two ends. CDR3 size: 14 residues. Germline V gene data show CDR1 as MNHNS and CDR2 as SASEGT. This chain's CDR3 is CASSATGFQETQYF. CDR3 bases: TGTGCCAGCAGTGCAACAGGGTTCCAAGAGACCCAGTACTTC.

The chain combines TRBV21-1 with TRBJ1-2. TRBV21-1 is an annotated pseudogene. The CDR3 sequence is 17 residues long. CDR3 loop: CASSKRRGTSPGYGYTF. As DNA, the CDR3 is TGTGCCAGCAGCAAAAGACGGGGGACGTCACCGGGGTATGGCTACACCTTC.